This is a list of T cell receptor beta chains from one sample in a study of blood T cell repertoires in COVID-19. TCRdb's table, derived via immunoSEQ multiplex PCR, lists solely in-frame clones and lacks some. The data contain about 130,000 clones, roughly 80% of them singletons. The sequencing sample was made of peripheral blood. The receptor source for this set is a woman in her seventies with COVID-19, enrolled during active disease. Each CDR3 is given with its conserved first and last residue. Part of the rows lack a size; the others show once, few, many or a class for expanded clones.

j_call v_call clone_size cdr3_aa
TRBJ1-6 TRBV7-8 once CASSLKGGGGSPLHF
TRBJ2-5 TRBV7-2 NA CASRETSGGSGNF
TRBJ2-6 TRBV27 NA CASSLADRASGANVLTF
TRBJ2-5 TRBV11-2 NA CASSLGGRPQETQYF
TRBJ1-2 TRBV18 NA CASSPPPSTELYGYTF
TRBJ1-1 TRBV2 NA CASSWGGTEAFF
TRBJ2-2 TRBV5-1 NA CASSLGGQGAGELFF
TRBJ1-2 TRBV19 NA CASSIGMRVGDGYTF
TRBJ1-2 TRBV19 NA CASSIGVGGYTF
TRBJ1-1 TRBV5-6 few CASSLAVPSEAFF
TRBJ1-2 TRBV25-1 NA CASQGAYGYTF
TRBJ2-4 TRBV14 NA CASSQDHRRNIQYF
TRBJ1-6 TRBV2 NA CASSEFGQGGLGSPLHF
TRBJ2-5 TRBV5-5 NA CASSRTGRETQYF
TRBJ2-3 TRBV19 few CASSRGAGADTQYF
TRBJ1-4 TRBV29-1 few CSASQATNEKLFF
TRBJ1-5 TRBV2 NA CASSQRTGGNQPQHF
TRBJ2-1 TRBV7-9 NA CASSFPASGSHNEQFF
TRBJ2-7 TRBV19 NA CASSPQTLLGQYF
TRBJ2-2 TRBV2 NA CASTQGKGFGELFF
TRBJ1-1 TRBV10-3 NA CATSLQGEGTEAFF
TRBJ1-5 TRBV19 NA CASSTGYGINSNQPQHF
TRBJ2-1 TRBV6-1 NA CASKAGWAGQFF
TRBJ1-2 TRBV2 NA CASTKGHLSGGYTF